This entry is about one T cell receptor beta chain. The data are from a study of shared T cell receptors in the human thymus. Sequenced by immunoSEQ multiplex PCR; TCRdb stores in-frame clones only, minus some. The repertoire consists of hundreds of thousands of clones, with 80% to 90% occurring once and the leading ten covering under 0.012%. These data were likewise used in another study, on human thymus T cells. That work contributes: Those donating were healthy Finnish infants in corrective surgery for congenital heart defects. During corrective heart surgery, resections were taken, and the thymus tissue came from them. V and J genes seemed to be used with bias in thymic and blood repertoires. Related research reported highly overlapping thymic repertoires among unrelated individuals.

This TCR derives from a girl in the first two years of life with a congenital heart defect. Material for sequencing was thymocytes.

Here the CDR3 DNA reads TGTGCCAGCAGCGTAATGACTGAAGATACGCAGTATTTT. Translation: CASSVMTEDTQYF. The chain links TRBV9 to TRBJ2-3; D unresolved. CDR3 length equals 13 residues. Looked up from germline, CDR1 is SGDLS and CDR2 is YYNGEE. V lost 1 base and J lost 5, with 8 bases in between.